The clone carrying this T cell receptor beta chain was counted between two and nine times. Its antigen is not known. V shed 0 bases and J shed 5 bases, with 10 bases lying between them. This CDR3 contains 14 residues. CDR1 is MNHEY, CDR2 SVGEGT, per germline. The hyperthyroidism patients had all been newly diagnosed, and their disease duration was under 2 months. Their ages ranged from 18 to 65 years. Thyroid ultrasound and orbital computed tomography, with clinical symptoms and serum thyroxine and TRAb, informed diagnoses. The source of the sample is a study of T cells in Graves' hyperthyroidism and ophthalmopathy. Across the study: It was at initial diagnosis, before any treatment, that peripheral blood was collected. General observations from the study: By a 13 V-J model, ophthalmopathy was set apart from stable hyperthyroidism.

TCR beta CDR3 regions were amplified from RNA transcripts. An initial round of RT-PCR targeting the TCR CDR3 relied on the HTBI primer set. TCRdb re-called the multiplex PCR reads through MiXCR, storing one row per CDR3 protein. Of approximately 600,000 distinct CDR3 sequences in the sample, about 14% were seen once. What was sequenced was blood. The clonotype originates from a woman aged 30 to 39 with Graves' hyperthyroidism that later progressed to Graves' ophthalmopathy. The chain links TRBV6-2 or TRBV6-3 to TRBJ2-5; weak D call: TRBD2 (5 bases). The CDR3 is CASSYSGGGETQYF. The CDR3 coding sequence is TGTGCCAGCAGTTACTCGGGCGGCGGGGAGACCCAGTACTTC.